The rows below give T cell receptor beta chains drawn from one sample of a study of control samples from healthy donors and cancer patients. The table came from immunoSEQ multiplex PCR; TCRdb's copy has only in-frame clones and leaves some out. The sample consists of under 150,000 clones, 80% to 95% of them appearing once. The source material was blood. The receptor source for this set is a man aged 25 to 40 in good health. Each CDR3 is given with its conserved first and last residue. A D gene is named only where the DNA matches it firmly. Size values are once, few and many counts, or a class for expanded clones, and some rows have none.

>.|TRBJ2-5|TRBV4-3|15|.
CASSQVGGVQETQYF
TGCGCCAGCAGCCAAGTAGGGGGAGTACAAGAGACCCAGTACTTC
>medium-sized|TRBJ2-1|TRBV29-1|13|.
CSAVAGDYNEQFF
TGCAGCGCCGTTGCGGGCGACTACAATGAGCAGTTCTTC
>.|TRBJ2-2|TRBV13|15|.
CASRSTGTYTGELFF
TGTGCCAGCAGATCGACAGGCACATACACCGGGGAGCTGTTTTTT
>.|TRBJ2-7|TRBV10-3|14|.
CAISTGAGGGEQYF
TGTGCCATCAGCACAGGGGCGGGGGGAGGCGAGCAGTACTTC
>.|TRBJ1-1|TRBV5-1|16|TRBD1
CASSYGTGGLNTEAFF
TGCGCCAGCAGCTATGGGACAGGGGGGTTGAACACTGAAGCTTTCTTT
>.|TRBJ2-7|TRBV7-7|14|.
CASSFATGDYEQYF
TGTGCTAGCAGCTTCGCCACGGGGGACTACGAGCAGTACTTC
>.|TRBJ2-7|TRBV20-1|16|TRBD2
CSASPLLAGNQNEQYF
TGCAGTGCTAGTCCTTTACTAGCGGGGAATCAAAACGAGCAGTACTTC
>.|TRBJ2-1|TRBV19|15|TRBD1
CASSLGQGFLGEQFF
TGTGCCAGTAGTCTAGGACAGGGGTTTTTGGGTGAGCAGTTCTTC
>.|TRBJ1-2|TRBV5-1|15|.
CASSQTTLGNYGYTF
TGCGCCAGCAGCCAGACGACTCTAGGGAACTATGGCTACACCTTC
>.|TRBJ2-1|TRBV2|15|TRBD2
CASSGGRGSYNEQFF
TGTGCCAGCAGTGGCGGGAGGGGATCCTACAATGAGCAGTTCTTC
>.|TRBJ2-2|TRBV2|17|.
CASIFGFGGPNTGELFF
TGTGCCAGCATTTTCGGGTTTGGCGGGCCAAACACCGGGGAGCTGTTTTTT
>.|TRBJ2-7|TRBV11-2|14|TRBD2
CASSLGSSGSKQYF
TGTGCCAGCAGCTTAGGTAGTAGCGGGAGTAAGCAGTACTTC
>.|TRBJ1-5|TRBV6-5|12|.
CASSPWGQPQHF
TGTGCCAGCAGTCCCTGGGGTCAGCCCCAGCATTTT
>.|TRBJ2-1|TRBV6-6|11|.
CASSYGYEQFF
TGTGCCAGCAGTTACGGATATGAGCAGTTCTTC
>.|TRBJ1-3|TRBV21-1|15|.
CASSKETASGNTIYF
TGTGCCAGCAGCAAGGAGACAGCCTCTGGAAACACCATATATTTT
>.|TRBJ2-7|TRBV3-1/TRBV3-2|15|TRBD1
CASSPTGRSSYEQYF
TGTGCCAGCAGCCCGACAGGGCGCAGCTCCTACGAGCAGTACTTC
>.|TRBJ1-1|TRBV4-1|11|.
CASSQGPEAFF
TGCGCCAGCAGCCAAGGTCCTGAAGCTTTCTTT
>.|TRBJ2-7|TRBV11-1|13|.
CASSPNRDYEQYF
TGTGCCAGCAGCCCTAACCGGGACTACGAGCAGTACTTC
>.|TRBJ2-3|TRBV5-4|15|.
CASNPDPPVADTQYF
TGTGCCAGCAACCCGGACCCCCCGGTAGCAGATACGCAGTATTTT
>once|TRBJ1-2|TRBV30|13|TRBD1
CAWRHNRGRGYTF
TGTGCCTGGAGGCACAACAGGGGACGCGGCTACACCTTC
>once|TRBJ2-5|TRBV10-1|14|.
CASSETGTQETQYF
TGCGCCAGCAGTGAGACCGGGACCCAAGAGACCCAGTACTTC
>.|TRBJ1-5|TRBV30|14|.
CAWSVSTSNQPQHF
TGTGCCTGGAGTGTCTCAACTAGCAATCAGCCCCAGCATTTT
>once|TRBJ1-6|TRBV28|13|.
CASGGRANSPLHF
TGTGCCAGCGGGGGACGGGCTAATTCACCCCTCCACTTT
>.|TRBJ2-1|TRBV7-2|13|.
CASSLARTDEQFF
TGTGCCAGCAGCTTAGCCAGAACGGATGAGCAGTTCTTC
>.|TRBJ1-1|TRBV28|15|TRBD1
CASSLGQGVWTEAFF
TGTGCCAGCAGTTTAGGGCAGGGGGTGTGGACTGAAGCTTTCTTT
>few|TRBJ1-2|TRBV7-2|14|TRBD1
CASSLVDRGNGYTF
TGTGCCAGCAGCTTAGTGGACAGGGGTAATGGCTACACCTTC
>.|TRBJ2-2|TRBV6-4|16|TRBD2
CASSDSPGGVTGELFF
TGTGCCAGCAGTGACTCCCCGGGAGGAGTTACCGGGGAGCTGTTTTTT
>.|TRBJ2-7|TRBV28|15|.
CASSLWGAQGNEQYF
TGTGCCAGCAGTTTATGGGGGGCGCAGGGGAACGAGCAGTACTTC
>.|TRBJ1-5|TRBV7-2|13|.
CASSPDRRQPQHF
TGTGCCAGCAGCCCCGATCGGCGTCAGCCCCAGCATTTT
>.|TRBJ2-5|TRBV11-3|17|TRBD2
CASRKPGLAGNQETQYF
TGTGCCAGCAGGAAACCGGGACTAGCGGGAAATCAGGAGACCCAGTACTTC
>few|TRBJ2-3|TRBV4-2|16|TRBD2
CASSPLTSVSTDTQYF
TGTGCCAGCAGCCCCCTGACTAGCGTCAGCACAGATACGCAGTATTTT
>.|TRBJ1-1|TRBV6-6|14|.
CASSPSGQNTEAFF
TGTGCCAGCAGTCCTTCGGGACAGAACACTGAAGCTTTCTTT
>.|TRBJ2-3|TRBV7-9|16|TRBD1
CASSLRTGPGSDTQYF
TGTGCCAGCAGCCTCCGGACAGGCCCCGGGTCGGATACGCAGTATTTT
>.|TRBJ1-5|TRBV28|13|.
CASSFVGEQPQHF
TGTGCCAGCAGTTTTGTAGGGGAGCAGCCCCAGCATTTT
>.|TRBJ1-5|TRBV18|11|.
CASSPDQPQHF
TGTGCCAGCTCACCCGATCAGCCCCAGCATTTT
>.|TRBJ1-2|TRBV9|16|TRBD1
CASSAPGEGADYGYTF
TGTGCCAGCAGCGCGCCCGGGGAGGGGGCAGACTATGGCTACACCTTC
>.|TRBJ2-1|TRBV4-1|16|TRBD2
CASSQPTGLVRSEQFF
TGCGCCAGCAGCCAACCCACGGGACTAGTACGTAGTGAGCAGTTCTTC
>.|TRBJ1-2|TRBV5-5|13|.
CASSLGQNYGYTF
TGTGCCAGCAGCTTGGGACAGAACTATGGCTACACCTTC
>once|TRBJ2-5|TRBV4-3|14|.
CASSPQTGSGTQYF
TGCGCCAGCAGCCCACAAACAGGGTCTGGGACCCAGTACTTC
>.|TRBJ1-3|TRBV14|16|.
CASSQDVRTAGNTIYF
TGTGCCAGCAGCCAAGACGTCAGGACAGCTGGAAACACCATATATTTT
>.|TRBJ2-1|TRBV28|13|.
CASSPLGYNEQFF
TGTGCCAGCAGTCCCCTAGGGTACAATGAGCAGTTCTTC
>.|TRBJ1-1|TRBV11-3|13|.
CASSLQGSTEAFF
TGTGCCAGCAGCCTACAGGGTAGCACTGAAGCTTTCTTT
>few|TRBJ1-5|TRBV28|17|.
CASSPQGPRRNNQPQHF
TGTGCCAGCAGCCCTCAGGGTCCTCGGAGAAACAATCAGCCCCAGCATTTT
>.|TRBJ2-1|TRBV2|17|TRBD2
CASSTGKRTSGKNEQFF
TGTGCCAGCAGCACAGGGAAACGGACTAGCGGTAAGAATGAGCAGTTCTTC
>.|TRBJ1-1|TRBV25-1|13|.
CASRISTNTEAFF
TGTGCCAGCCGGATCAGTACGAACACTGAAGCTTTCTTT
>few|TRBJ1-1|TRBV18|17|.
CASSPRMFSGLDTEAFF
TGTGCCAGCTCACCACGAATGTTTTCAGGTTTGGACACTGAAGCTTTCTTT
>.|TRBJ1-5|TRBV28|14|.
CASSLFQGRQPQHF
TGTGCCAGCAGTTTATTCCAGGGACGTCAGCCCCAGCATTTT
>.|TRBJ1-3|TRBV6-5|15|.
CASSLESFFGNTIYF
TGTGCCAGCAGTTTAGAGTCCTTTTTTGGAAACACCATATATTTT